The rows below give T cell receptor beta chains drawn from one sample of a study of blood T cell repertoires in COVID-19. Using immunoSEQ multiplex PCR, the repertoire was profiled, and TCRdb retains in-frame clones only, with some absent. The repertoire consists of 70,000 or so clones, with more than 80% occurring once and the leading ten covering roughly 2%. Sequencing was performed on peripheral blood. The receptors derive from a man aged 25-45 years with acute or convalescent COVID-19. Both conserved end residues are part of each CDR3. The order of the fields is D gene, clone size, V gene, J gene, CDR3 protein, CDR3 DNA. A D gene is named only where the DNA matches it firmly. Clone size is not always given. Where it is, it says once, few, many or a class for expanded clones.

NA	NA	TRBV19	TRBJ1-6	CASTPGTPGLHNSPLHF	TGTGCCAGTACCCCAGGTACACCCGGTCTCCATAATTCACCCCTCCACTTT
TRBD2	NA	TRBV27	TRBJ2-7	CASTYNGMGLAGAEQYF	TGTGCCAGCACCTATAACGGAATGGGACTAGCGGGAGCCGAGCAGTACTTC
NA	NA	TRBV11-2	TRBJ1-1	CASSFKTGSWNTEAFF	TGTGCCAGCAGCTTTAAAACAGGGAGTTGGAACACTGAAGCTTTCTTT
NA	NA	TRBV6-5	TRBJ1-1	CASSPPTGNTEAFF	TGTGCCAGCAGTCCCCCGACGGGGAACACTGAAGCTTTCTTT
TRBD2	NA	TRBV5-1	TRBJ2-2	CASSLAAGGPGELFF	TGCGCCAGCAGCTTGGCCGCGGGGGGGCCCGGGGAGCTGTTTTTT
NA	NA	TRBV30	TRBJ1-2	CAWSVSNLGSGYTF	TGTGCCTGGAGCGTCTCCAATCTAGGCAGTGGCTACACCTTC
TRBD1	NA	TRBV3-1/TRBV3-2	TRBJ2-3	CASSLPDRAQYF	TGTGCCAGCAGCCTCCCGGACAGGGCTCAGTATTTT
NA	NA	TRBV3-1/TRBV3-2	TRBJ1-4	CASSQALGGQATNEKLFF	TGTGCCAGCAGCCAAGCGTTGGGGGGGCAGGCAACTAATGAAAAACTGTTTTTT
TRBD1	once	TRBV19	TRBJ2-1	CATGRQGNNEQFF	TGTGCCACCGGTAGACAGGGGAACAATGAGCAGTTCTTC
NA	NA	TRBV6-1	TRBJ1-5	CASSETRSPQPQHF	TGTGCCAGCAGTGAAACTCGGTCTCCTCAGCCCCAGCATTTT
NA	few	TRBV18	TRBJ1-1	CASSPGGSEAFF	TGTGCCAGCTCCCCCGGGGGGAGTGAAGCTTTCTTT
NA	NA	TRBV18	TRBJ1-1	CASSPPTSTEAFF	TGTGCCAGCTCACCACCAACGAGTACTGAAGCTTTCTTT
NA	NA	TRBV2	TRBJ1-4	CASIWQGGEKLFF	TGTGCCAGCATCTGGCAGGGAGGCGAAAAACTGTTTTTT
NA	once	TRBV19	TRBJ2-1	CASSIPGNEQFF	TGTGCCAGTAGTATACCCGGGAATGAGCAGTTCTTC
NA	NA	TRBV19	TRBJ1-5	CASSIGYSNQPQHF	TGTGCCAGTAGTATCGGTTATAGCAATCAGCCCCAGCATTTT
NA	NA	TRBV7-3	TRBJ1-1	CASSSTGYTEAFF	TGTGCCAGCAGCTCCACAGGTTACACTGAAGCTTTCTTT
NA	NA	TRBV13	TRBJ2-7	CASSPRQEWAYEQYF	TGTGCCAGCAGCCCGAGACAGGAGTGGGCCTACGAGCAGTACTTC
NA	NA	TRBV15	TRBJ1-3	CATSRGAGMAGNTIYF	TGTGCCACCAGCAGAGGGGCGGGAATGGCTGGAAACACCATATATTTT
NA	NA	TRBV7-2	TRBJ2-7	CASSPATTYEQYF	TGTGCCAGCAGCCCCGCTACTACCTACGAGCAGTACTTC
NA	NA	TRBV12-5	TRBJ1-5	CASGLSPNQPQHF	TGTGCTAGTGGTTTGTCTCCCAATCAGCCCCAGCATTTT
TRBD1	NA	TRBV4-2	TRBJ1-4	CASSTQGALGEKLFF	TGTGCCAGCAGCACACAGGGGGCGCTTGGTGAAAAACTGTTTTTT
NA	once	TRBV5-8	TRBJ1-3	CASSLFPNTIYF	TGTGCCAGCAGCTTGTTCCCTAACACCATATATTTT
TRBD1	NA	TRBV2	TRBJ1-1	CASKLDRGRGTEAFF	TGTGCCAGCAAGCTTGACAGGGGCCGGGGCACTGAAGCTTTCTTT
TRBD1	NA	TRBV19	TRBJ1-2	CASRSTGENYGYTF	TGTGCCAGTAGGTCGACAGGGGAGAACTATGGCTACACCTTC
NA	NA	TRBV20-1	TRBJ2-1	CSASVPLRSSNEQFF	TGCAGTGCTAGTGTCCCCCTAAGATCGAGTAATGAGCAGTTCTTC
NA	NA	TRBV9	TRBJ2-3	CASSVGRALGTDTQYF	TGTGCCAGCAGCGTAGGGCGGGCTCTGGGCACAGATACGCAGTATTTT
TRBD1	NA	TRBV5-1	TRBJ2-2	CASSPIGGQGRTGELFF	TGCGCCAGCAGCCCGATCGGCGGACAGGGGAGGACCGGGGAGCTGTTTTTT